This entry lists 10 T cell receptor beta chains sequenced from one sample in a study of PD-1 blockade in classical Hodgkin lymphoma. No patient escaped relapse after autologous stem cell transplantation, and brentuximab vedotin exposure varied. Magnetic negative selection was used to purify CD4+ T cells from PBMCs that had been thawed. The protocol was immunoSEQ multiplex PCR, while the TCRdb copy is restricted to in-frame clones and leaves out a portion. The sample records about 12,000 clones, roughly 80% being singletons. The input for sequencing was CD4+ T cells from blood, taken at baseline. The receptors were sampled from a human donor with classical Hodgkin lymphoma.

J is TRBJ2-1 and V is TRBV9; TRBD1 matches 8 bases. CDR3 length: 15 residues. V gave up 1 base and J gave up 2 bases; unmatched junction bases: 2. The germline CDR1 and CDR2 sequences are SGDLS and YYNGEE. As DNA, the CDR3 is TGTGCCAGCAGCGTATTGGGACAGGCCTACAATGAGCAGTTCTTC. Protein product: CASSVLGQAYNEQFF. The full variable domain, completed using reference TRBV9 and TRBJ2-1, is DSGVTQTPKHLITATGQRVTLRCSPRSGDLSVYWYQQSLDQGLQFLIQYYNGEERAKGNILERFSAQQFPDLHSELNLSSLELGDSALYFCASSVLGQAYNEQFFGPGTRLTVL.

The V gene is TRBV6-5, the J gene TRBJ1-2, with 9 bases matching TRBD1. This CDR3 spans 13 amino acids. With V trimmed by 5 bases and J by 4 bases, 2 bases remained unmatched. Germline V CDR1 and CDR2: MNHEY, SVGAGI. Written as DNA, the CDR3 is TGTGCCAGCAGTCGACAGGGGGTCTATGGCTACACCTTC. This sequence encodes CASSRQGVYGYTF.

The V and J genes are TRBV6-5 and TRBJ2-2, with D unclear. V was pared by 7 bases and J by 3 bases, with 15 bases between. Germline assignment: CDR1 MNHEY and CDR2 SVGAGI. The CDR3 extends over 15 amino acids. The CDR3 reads CASKQGRTYTGELFF. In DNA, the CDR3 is TGTGCCAGCAAACAAGGACGGACCTACACCGGGGAGCTGTTTTTT.

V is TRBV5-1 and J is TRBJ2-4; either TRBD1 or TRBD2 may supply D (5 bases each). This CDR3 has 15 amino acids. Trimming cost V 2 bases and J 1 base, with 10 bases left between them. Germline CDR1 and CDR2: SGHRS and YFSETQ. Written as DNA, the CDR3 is TGCGCCAGCAGCTTCGAGGGGCCGGCCAAAAACATTCAGTACTTC. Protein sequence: CASSFEGPAKNIQYF.

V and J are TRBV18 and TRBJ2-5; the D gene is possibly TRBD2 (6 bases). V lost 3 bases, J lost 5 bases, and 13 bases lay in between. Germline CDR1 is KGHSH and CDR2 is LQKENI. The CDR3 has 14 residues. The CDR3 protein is CASSPGTGEETQYF. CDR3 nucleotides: TGTGCCAGCTCACCTGGGACGGGGGAGGAGACCCAGTACTTC.

CDR3 nucleotides: TGTGCCAGCAGTTCTCTAGCTGACACCGGGGAGCTGTTTTTT. Amino acids: CASSSLADTGELFF. The chain combines TRBV6-6 with TRBJ2-2, with TRBD2 as a possible D gene (5 bases). This CDR3 comprises 14 residues. V lost 4 bases and J lost 3, with 9 bases in between. The germline V gene encodes CDR1 MNHNY and CDR2 SVGAGI (reference sequence).

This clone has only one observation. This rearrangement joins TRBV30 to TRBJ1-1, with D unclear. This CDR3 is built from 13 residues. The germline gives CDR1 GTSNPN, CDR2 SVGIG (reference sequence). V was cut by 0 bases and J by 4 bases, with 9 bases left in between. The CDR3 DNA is TGTGCCTGGAGTGTACGGGGAGGCACTGAAGCTTTCTTT. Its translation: CAWSVRGGTEAFF.

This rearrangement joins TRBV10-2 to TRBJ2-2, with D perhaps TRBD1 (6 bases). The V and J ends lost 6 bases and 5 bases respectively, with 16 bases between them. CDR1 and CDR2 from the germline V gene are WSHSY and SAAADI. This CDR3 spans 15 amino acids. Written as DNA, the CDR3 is TGCGCCAGCAGAGAGGCAGGGGTGAGAACCGGGGAGCTGTTTTTT. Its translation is CASREAGVRTGELFF.

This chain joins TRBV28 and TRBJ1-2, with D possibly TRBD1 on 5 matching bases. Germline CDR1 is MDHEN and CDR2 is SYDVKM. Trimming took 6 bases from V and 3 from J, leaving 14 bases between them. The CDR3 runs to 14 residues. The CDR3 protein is CASRVQGFYYGYTF. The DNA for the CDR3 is TGTGCCAGCAGAGTCCAGGGTTTTTACTATGGCTACACCTTC.

CDR3 sequence: CASSLDRQETQYF. CDR3 bases: TGTGCCAGCAGCTTGGATCGGCAAGAGACCCAGTACTTC. This chain uses TRBV5-6 with TRBJ2-5; D not certain. This CDR3 has 13 residues. With 0 bases removed from V and 2 bases from J, the gap between germline ends came to 5 bases. CDR1 is SGHDT, CDR2 YYEEEE, per germline.